This TCR beta chain was identified in a study of PD-L1 blockade in urothelial cancer. Comments on this clone: The antigen remains undetermined.

Sequencing used immunoSEQ multiplex PCR; TCRdb keeps in-frame clones, though not all of them. Here the sample spans 56,000 or so clones, roughly 84% being singletons. Study outcomes and limitations: Improved survival was predicted by pretreatment blood TCR clonality below the median.

Patient disease was locally advanced or metastatic urothelial carcinoma. Germline V lookup: CDR1 LNHNV, CDR2 YYDKDF (reference sequence). Trimming pared 1 base from V and 3 bases from J, leaving 7 bases between. This CDR3 has 13 residues. The chain employs TRBV15 and TRBJ2-7; weak D call: TRBD1 (5 bases). The sequenced sample was PBMCs, obtained around atezolizumab (anti-PD-L1) treatment. The sequence was obtained from a man over 45 with urothelial cancer. CDR3 coding DNA: TGTGCCACCAGCAGAGTCAGGGACTACGAGCAGTACTTC. The encoded protein is CATSRVRDYEQYF.